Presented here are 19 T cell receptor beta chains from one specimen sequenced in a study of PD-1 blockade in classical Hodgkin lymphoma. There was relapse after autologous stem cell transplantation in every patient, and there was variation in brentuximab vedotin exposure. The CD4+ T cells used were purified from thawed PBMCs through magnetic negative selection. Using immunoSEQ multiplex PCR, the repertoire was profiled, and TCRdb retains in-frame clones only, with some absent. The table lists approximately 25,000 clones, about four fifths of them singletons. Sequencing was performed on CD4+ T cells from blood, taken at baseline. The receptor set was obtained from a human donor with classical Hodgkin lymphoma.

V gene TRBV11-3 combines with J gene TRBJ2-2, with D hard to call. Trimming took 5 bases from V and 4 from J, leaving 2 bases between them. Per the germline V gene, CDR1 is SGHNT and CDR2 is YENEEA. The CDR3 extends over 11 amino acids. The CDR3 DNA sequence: TGTGCCAGCAGCCTCACCGGGGAGCTGTTTTTT. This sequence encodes CASSLTGELFF.

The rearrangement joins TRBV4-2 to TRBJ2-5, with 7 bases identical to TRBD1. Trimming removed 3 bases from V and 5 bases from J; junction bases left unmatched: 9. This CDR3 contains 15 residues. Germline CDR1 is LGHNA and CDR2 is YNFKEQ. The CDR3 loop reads CASSQNRKQGETQYF. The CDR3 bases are TGTGCCAGCAGCCAGAACAGGAAACAGGGGGAGACCCAGTACTTC.

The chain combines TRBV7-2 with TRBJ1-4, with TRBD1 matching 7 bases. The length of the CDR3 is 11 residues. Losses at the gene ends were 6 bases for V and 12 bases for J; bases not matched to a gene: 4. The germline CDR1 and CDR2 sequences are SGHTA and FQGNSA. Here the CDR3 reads CASRGTAELFF. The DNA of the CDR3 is TGTGCCAGCAGGGGGACAGCCGAACTGTTTTTT.

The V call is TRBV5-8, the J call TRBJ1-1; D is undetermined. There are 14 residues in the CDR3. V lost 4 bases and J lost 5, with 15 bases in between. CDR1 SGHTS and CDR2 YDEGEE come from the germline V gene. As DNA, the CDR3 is TGTGCCAGCAGCCACTACTCGGCGGGGACTGAAGCTTTCTTT. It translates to CASSHYSAGTEAFF.

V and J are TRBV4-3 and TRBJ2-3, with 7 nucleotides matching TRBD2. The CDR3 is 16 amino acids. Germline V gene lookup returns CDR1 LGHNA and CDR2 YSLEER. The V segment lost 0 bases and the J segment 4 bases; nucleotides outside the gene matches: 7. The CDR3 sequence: CASSQDTRGGADTQYF. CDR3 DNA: TGCGCCAGCAGCCAAGATACCCGGGGAGGGGCAGATACGCAGTATTTT.

The CDR3 is CASSVATAGGQETQYF. The DNA of the CDR3 is TGTGCCAGCAGCGTAGCTACGGCAGGGGGGCAAGAGACCCAGTACTTC. The chain has TRBV9 and TRBJ2-5, with D perhaps TRBD1 (7 bases). V was cut by 0 bases and J by 2 bases, with 14 bases left in between. In germline, CDR1 is SGDLS, CDR2 YYNGEE. This CDR3 has 16 amino acids.

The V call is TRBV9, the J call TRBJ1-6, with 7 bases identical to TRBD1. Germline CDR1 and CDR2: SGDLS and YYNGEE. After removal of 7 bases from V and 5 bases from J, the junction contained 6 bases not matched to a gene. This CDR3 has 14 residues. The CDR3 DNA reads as TGTGCCAGCCGCTCCGGGACAGATAATTCACCCCTCCACTTT. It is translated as CASRSGTDNSPLHF.

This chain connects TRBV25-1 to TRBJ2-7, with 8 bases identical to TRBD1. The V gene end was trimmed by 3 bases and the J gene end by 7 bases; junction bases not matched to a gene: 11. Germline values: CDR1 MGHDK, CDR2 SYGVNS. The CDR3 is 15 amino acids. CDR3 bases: TGTGCCAGCAGTGATACAGGGGGACTTTTTCTTGAGCAGTACTTC. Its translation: CASSDTGGLFLEQYF.

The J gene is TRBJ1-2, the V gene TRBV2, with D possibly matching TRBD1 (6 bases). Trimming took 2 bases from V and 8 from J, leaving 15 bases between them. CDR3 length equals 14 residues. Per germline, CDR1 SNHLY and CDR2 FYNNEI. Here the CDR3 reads CASSEPPTGGGYTF. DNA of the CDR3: TGTGCCAGCAGTGAACCCCCGACAGGCGGCGGCTACACCTTC.

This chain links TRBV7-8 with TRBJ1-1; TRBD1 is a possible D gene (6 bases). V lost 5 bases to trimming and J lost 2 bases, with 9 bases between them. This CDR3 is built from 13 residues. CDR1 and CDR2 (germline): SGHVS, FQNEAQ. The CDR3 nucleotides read TGTGCCAGCAGCGAACAGGGAAACACTGAAGCTTTCTTT. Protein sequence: CASSEQGNTEAFF.

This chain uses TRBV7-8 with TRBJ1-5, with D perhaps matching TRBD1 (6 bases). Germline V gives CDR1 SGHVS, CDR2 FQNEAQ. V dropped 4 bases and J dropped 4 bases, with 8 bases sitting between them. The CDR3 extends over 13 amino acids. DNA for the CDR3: TGTGCCAGCAGCTGGACAGATAATCAGCCCCAGCATTTT. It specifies CASSWTDNQPQHF.

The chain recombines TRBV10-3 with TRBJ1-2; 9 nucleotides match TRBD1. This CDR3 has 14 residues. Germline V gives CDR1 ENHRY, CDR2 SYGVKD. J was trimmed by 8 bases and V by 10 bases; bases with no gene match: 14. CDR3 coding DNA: TGTGCCACGCTGGGACAGGGAGACCGGTACGGCTACACCTTC. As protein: CATLGQGDRYGYTF.

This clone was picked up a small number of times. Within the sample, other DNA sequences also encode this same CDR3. In DNA, the CDR3 is TGTGCCAGCAGTGAGGGGGGGGATGGCTACACCTTC. Translation gives CASSEGGDGYTF. The chain combines TRBV2 with TRBJ1-2, with D perhaps TRBD1 (5 bases). V was pared by 3 bases and J by 6 bases, with 8 bases between. In germline, CDR1 is SNHLY, CDR2 FYNNEI. The CDR3 is made up of 12 amino acids. The full variable domain, completed using reference TRBV2 and TRBJ1-2, is EPEVTQTPSHQVTQMGQEVILRCVPISNHLYFYWYRQILGQKVEFLVSFYNNEISEKSEIFDDQFSVERPDGSNFTLKIRSTKLEDSAMYFCASSEGGDGYTFGSGTRLTVV.

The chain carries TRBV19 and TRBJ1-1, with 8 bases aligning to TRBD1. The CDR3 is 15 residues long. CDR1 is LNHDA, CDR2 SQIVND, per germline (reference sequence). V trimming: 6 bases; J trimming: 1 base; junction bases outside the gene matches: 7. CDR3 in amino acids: CASSKGDRRNTEAFF. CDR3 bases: TGTGCCAGTAGCAAGGGGGACAGGAGGAACACTGAAGCTTTCTTT. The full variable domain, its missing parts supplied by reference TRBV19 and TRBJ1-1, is DGGITQSPKYLFRKEGQNVTLSCEQNLNHDAMYWYRQDPGQGLRLIYYSQIVNDFQKGDIAEGYSVSREKKESFPLTVTSAQKNPTAFYLCASSKGDRRNTEAFFGQGTRLTVV.

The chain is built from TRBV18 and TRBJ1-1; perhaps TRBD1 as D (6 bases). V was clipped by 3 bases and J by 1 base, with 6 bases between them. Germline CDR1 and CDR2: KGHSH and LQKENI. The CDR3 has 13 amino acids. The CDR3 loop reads CASSPGQNTEAFF. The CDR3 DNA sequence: TGTGCCAGCTCACCGGGACAGAACACTGAAGCTTTCTTT. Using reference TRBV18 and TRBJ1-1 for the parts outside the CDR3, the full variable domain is NAGVMQNPRHLVRRRGQEARLRCSPMKGHSHVYWYRQLPEEGLKFMVYLQKENIIDESGMPKERFSAEFPKEGPSILRIQQVVRGDSAAYFCASSPGQNTEAFFGQGTRLTVV.

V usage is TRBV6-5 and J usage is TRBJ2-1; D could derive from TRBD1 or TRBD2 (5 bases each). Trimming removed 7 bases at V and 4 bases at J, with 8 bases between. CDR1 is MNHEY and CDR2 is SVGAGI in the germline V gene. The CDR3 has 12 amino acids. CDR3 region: CASTGQYNEQFF. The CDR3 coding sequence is TGTGCCAGCACGGGGCAATACAATGAGCAGTTCTTC.

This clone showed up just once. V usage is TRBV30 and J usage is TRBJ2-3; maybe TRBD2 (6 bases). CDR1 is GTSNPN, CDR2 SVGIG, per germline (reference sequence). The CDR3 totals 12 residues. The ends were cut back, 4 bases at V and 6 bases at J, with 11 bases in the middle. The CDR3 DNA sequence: TGTGCCTGGACCGGGGCGGGGGATACGCAGTATTTT. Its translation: CAWTGAGDTQYF.

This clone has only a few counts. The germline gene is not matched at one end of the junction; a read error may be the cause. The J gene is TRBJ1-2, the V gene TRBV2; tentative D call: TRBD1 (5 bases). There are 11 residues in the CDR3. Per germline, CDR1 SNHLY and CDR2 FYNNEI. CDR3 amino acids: CASSEEGRKLF. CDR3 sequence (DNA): TGTGCCAGCAGTGAAGAGGGGAGGAAGCTCTTC.

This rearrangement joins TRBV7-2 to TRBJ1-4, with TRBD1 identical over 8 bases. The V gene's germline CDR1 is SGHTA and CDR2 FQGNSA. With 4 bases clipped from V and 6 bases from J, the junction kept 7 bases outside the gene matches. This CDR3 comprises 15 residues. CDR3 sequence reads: CASSSVGTGDEKLFF. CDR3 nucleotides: TGTGCCAGCAGCTCTGTCGGGACAGGAGATGAAAAACTGTTTTTT. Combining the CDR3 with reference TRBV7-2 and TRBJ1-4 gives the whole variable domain GAGVSQSPSNKVTEKGKDVELRCDPISGHTALYWYRQSLGQGLEFLIYFQGNSAPDKSGLPSDRFSAERTGGSVSTLTIQRTQQEDSAVYLCASSSVGTGDEKLFFGSGTQLSVL.